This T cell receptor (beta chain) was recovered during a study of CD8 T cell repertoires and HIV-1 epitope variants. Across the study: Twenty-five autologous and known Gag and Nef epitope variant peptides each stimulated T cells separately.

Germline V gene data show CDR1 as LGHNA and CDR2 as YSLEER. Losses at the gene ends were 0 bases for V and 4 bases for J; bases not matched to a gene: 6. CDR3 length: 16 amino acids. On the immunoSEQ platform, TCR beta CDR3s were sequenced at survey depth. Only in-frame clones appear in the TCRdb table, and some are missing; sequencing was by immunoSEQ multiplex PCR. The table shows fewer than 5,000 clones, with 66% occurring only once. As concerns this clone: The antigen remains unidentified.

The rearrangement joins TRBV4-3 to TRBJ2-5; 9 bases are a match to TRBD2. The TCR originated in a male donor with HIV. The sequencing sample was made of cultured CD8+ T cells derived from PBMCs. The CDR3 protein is CASSQDKRGAGETQYF. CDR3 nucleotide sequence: TGCGCCAGCAGCCAAGATAAGCGGGGGGCGGGAGAGACCCAGTACTTC.